This TCR beta chain stems from a study of response to subunit inactivated influenza vaccine. Broader study findings: It was the authors' suggestion that each seasonal influenza vaccination recruits few new T cells.

Comment on this clonotype: Its target is not known.

Each CDR3 protein is one row after TCRdb ran MiXCR on the RT-PCR reads. There are approximately 530,000 distinct CDR3 sequences in the sample; roughly 7.6% occur only once, and around 13% lies in the top ten. The CDR3 loop spans 13 amino acids. Per the germline V gene, CDR1 is SEHNR and CDR2 is FQNEAQ (reference sequence). J was trimmed by 4 bases and V by 7 bases; bases with no gene match: 2. Material: PBMCs from blood, obtained roughly 24 months after vaccination. The genes are TRBV7-9 and TRBJ2-2; 8 bases line up with TRBD2. The receptor comes from a man aged 50 to 69 who received an inactivated influenza vaccine. CDR3 coding DNA: TGTGCCAGCAAGCTAGCGGGCACCGGGGAGCTGTTTTTT. Encoded protein: CASKLAGTGELFF.